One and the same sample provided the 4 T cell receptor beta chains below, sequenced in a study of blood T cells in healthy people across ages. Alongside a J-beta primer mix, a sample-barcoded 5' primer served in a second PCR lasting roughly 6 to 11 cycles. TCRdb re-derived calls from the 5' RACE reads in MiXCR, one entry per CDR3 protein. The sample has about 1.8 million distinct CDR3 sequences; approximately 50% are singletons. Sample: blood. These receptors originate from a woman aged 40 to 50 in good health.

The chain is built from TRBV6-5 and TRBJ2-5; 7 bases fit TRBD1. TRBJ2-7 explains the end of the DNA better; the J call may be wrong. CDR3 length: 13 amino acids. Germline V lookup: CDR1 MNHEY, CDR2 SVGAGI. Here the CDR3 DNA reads TGTGCCAGCAGACGACAACAGGGGAACGAGCAGTACTTC. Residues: CASRRQQGNEQYF.

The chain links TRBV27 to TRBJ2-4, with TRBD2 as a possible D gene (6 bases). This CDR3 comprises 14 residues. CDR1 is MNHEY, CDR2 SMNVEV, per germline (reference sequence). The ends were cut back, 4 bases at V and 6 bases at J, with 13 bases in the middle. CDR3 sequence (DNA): TGTGCCAGCAGTTCCGCGGGGACCACAAACATTCAGTACTTC. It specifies CASSSAGTTNIQYF.

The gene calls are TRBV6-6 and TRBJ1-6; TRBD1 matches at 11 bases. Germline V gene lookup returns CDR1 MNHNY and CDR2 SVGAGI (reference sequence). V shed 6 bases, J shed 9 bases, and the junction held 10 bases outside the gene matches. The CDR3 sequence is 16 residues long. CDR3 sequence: CASSDLGTGGGSPLHF. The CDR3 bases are TGTGCCAGCAGCGACCTCGGGACAGGGGGTGGTTCACCCCTCCACTTT.

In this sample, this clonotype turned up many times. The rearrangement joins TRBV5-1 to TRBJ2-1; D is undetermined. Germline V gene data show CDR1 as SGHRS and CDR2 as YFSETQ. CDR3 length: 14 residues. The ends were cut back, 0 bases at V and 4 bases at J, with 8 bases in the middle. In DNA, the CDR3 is TGCGCCAGCAGCTTGGGCCATGATTACAATGAGCAGTTCTTC. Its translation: CASSLGHDYNEQFF.